Shown below are 5 T cell receptor beta chains from a single sample sequenced in a study of cytomegalovirus exposure and HLA in healthy donors. PCR was performed using 60 Vbeta and 13 Jbeta primers. Clones were sequenced by immunoSEQ multiplex PCR, and TCRdb holds only the in-frame ones, with some missing. The sample carries 100,000 to 150,000 clones, 72% recorded once. The sequencing sample was made of PBMCs. The receptors come from a man in his forties or fifties in good health and CMV-seropositive.

The chain joins TRBV11-3 to TRBJ2-7; 7 nucleotides agree with TRBD1. The V gene end was trimmed by 0 bases and the J gene end by 3 bases; junction bases not matched to a gene: 5. This CDR3 has 15 residues. Germline V gene lookup returns CDR1 SGHNT and CDR2 YENEEA. The CDR3 DNA reads TGTGCCAGCAGCTTAGAAGGACAGGCCCACTACGAGCAGTACTTC. This gives the protein CASSLEGQAHYEQYF.

The rearrangement uses TRBV19 and TRBJ1-5, with D tentatively TRBD1 (5 bases). CDR3 length: 16 amino acids. V lost 6 bases, J lost 6 bases, and 21 bases lay in between. Germline CDR1 LNHDA, CDR2 SQIVND (reference sequence). The CDR3 protein is CASSTQAGTRGQPQHF. The CDR3 DNA follows: TGTGCCAGTAGCACCCAAGCCGGGACTAGGGGTCAGCCCCAGCATTTT. The full variable domain, completed using reference TRBV19 and TRBJ1-5, is DGGITQSPKYLFRKEGQNVTLSCEQNLNHDAMYWYRQDPGQGLRLIYYSQIVNDFQKGDIAEGYSVSREKKESFPLTVTSAQKNPTAFYLCASSTQAGTRGQPQHFGDGTRLSIL.

The chain combines TRBV5-6 with TRBJ2-5; TRBD2 aligns across 8 bases. The CDR3 length is 16 residues. J lost 2 bases, V lost 4 bases, and 10 bases had no gene match. CDR1 is SGHDT, CDR2 YYEEEE, per germline. CDR3 nucleotide sequence: TGTGCCAGCAGCCGGGATAGAGGACTAGCTCAAGAGACCCAGTACTTC. It codes for CASSRDRGLAQETQYF.

The chain has TRBV6-4 and TRBJ1-1, with 10 nucleotides matching TRBD1. In germline, CDR1 is MRHNA, CDR2 SNTAGT. Unmatched junction bases numbered 4, after V lost 6 bases and J lost 3 bases. The CDR3 covers 14 residues. The CDR3 reads CASREGQGYTEAFF. The CDR3 region has the DNA TGTGCCAGCAGAGAGGGACAGGGGTACACTGAAGCTTTCTTT.

The CDR3 region is CASRPTSGGTHTQYF. The CDR3 region has the DNA TGTGCCAGCAGACCCACTAGCGGGGGGACCCATACGCAGTATTTT. The chain combines TRBV7-9 with TRBJ2-3, with 12 bases aligning to TRBD2. V lost 6 bases and J lost 7; bases outside the gene matches: 8. Germline CDR1 is SEHNR and CDR2 is FQNEAQ (reference sequence). The CDR3 runs 15 residues. Filled out from reference TRBV7-9 and TRBJ2-3, the complete variable domain reads DTGVSQNPRHKITKRGQNVTFRCDPISEHNRLYWYRQTLGQGPEFLTYFQNEAQLEKSRLLSDRFSAERPKGSFSTLEIQRTEQGDSAMYLCASRPTSGGTHTQYFGPGTRLTVL.